A single T cell receptor (beta chain) is shown here with its context. This sample was included in a study of blood T cell repertoires in COVID-19. Trimming took 0 bases from V and 6 from J, leaving 13 bases between them. From germline, CDR1 is SGDLS and CDR2 YYNGEE. There are 15 residues in the CDR3. Sequencing was performed with immunoSEQ multiplex PCR; in TCRdb, only in-frame clones are kept and a portion is missing. Among hundreds of thousands of clones, roughly nine tenths were seen once, and the ten largest hold approximately 1.2%. Recovered status in Cohort 3 required two negative PCRs, clearance, or symptom resolution.

This chain connects TRBV9 to TRBJ2-1; possible D gene TRBD2, 5 bases. The sample was PBMCs or T cells enriched from blood (not recorded which). The source of this sequence is a man aged 25 to 40 who had recovered from COVID-19. The CDR3 nucleotides are TGTGCCAGCAGCGTAGAAGGGAGTAATGGCAATGAGCAGTTCTTC. Translated, it gives CASSVEGSNGNEQFF.